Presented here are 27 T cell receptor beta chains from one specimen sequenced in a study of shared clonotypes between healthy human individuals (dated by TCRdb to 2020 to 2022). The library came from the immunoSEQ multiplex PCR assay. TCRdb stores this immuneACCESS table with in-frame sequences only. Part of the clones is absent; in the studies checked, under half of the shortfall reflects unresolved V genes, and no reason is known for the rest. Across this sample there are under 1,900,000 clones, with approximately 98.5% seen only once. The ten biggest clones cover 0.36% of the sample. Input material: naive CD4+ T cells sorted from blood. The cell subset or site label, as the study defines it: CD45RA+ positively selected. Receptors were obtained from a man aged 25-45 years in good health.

This CDR3 reads CATTRVGETQYF. In nucleotides, the CDR3 is TGTGCCACTACTAGAGTGGGAGAGACCCAGTACTTC. The chain has TRBV7-7 and TRBJ2-5; D might be TRBD2 (5 bases). V lost 10 bases and J lost 4, with 13 bases in between. This CDR3 is 12 amino acids long. CDR1 and CDR2 (germline): SSHAT, FNYEAQ (reference sequence).

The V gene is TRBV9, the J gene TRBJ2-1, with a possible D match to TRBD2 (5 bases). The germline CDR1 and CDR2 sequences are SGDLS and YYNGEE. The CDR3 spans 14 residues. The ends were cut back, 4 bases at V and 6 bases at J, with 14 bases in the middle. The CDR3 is CASSPVLVRNEQFF. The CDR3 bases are TGTGCCAGCAGCCCCGTACTAGTCCGCAATGAGCAGTTCTTC. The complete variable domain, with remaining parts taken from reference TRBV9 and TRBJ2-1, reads DSGVTQTPKHLITATGQRVTLRCSPRSGDLSVYWYQQSLDQGLQFLIQYYNGEERAKGNILERFSAQQFPDLHSELNLSSLELGDSALYFCASSPVLVRNEQFFGPGTRLTVL.

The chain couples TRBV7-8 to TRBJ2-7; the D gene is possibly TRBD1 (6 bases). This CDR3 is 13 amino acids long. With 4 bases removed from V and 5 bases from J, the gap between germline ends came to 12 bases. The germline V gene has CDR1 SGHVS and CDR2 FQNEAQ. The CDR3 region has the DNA TGTGCCAGCAGCTCGTACAGGGTTCACGAGCAGTACTTC. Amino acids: CASSSYRVHEQYF.

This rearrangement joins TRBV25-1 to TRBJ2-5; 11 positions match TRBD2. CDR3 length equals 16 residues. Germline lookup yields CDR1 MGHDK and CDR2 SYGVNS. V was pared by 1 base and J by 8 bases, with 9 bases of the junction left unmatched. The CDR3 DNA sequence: TGTGCCAGCAGTGAATGGGCTAGCGGGAGGTCTGAAACCCAGTACTTC. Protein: CASSEWASGRSETQYF.

Written as DNA, the CDR3 is TGTGCCAGCAGCTCGGGGAGGACCACTGAAGCTTTCTTT. Translated: CASSSGRTTEAFF. The chain combines TRBV28 with TRBJ1-1, with no clear D. CDR3 length: 13 amino acids. The germline V gene encodes CDR1 MDHEN and CDR2 SYDVKM. Trimming shortened V by 6 bases and J by 4 bases, and 12 bases separated the two germline ends.

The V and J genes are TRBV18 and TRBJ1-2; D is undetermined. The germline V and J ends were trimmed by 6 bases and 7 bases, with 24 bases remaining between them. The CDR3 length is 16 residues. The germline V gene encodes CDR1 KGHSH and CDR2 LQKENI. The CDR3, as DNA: TGTGCCAGCTCGCCGGAGCCCGACCTACACCGGTCTGGCTACACCTTC. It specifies CASSPEPDLHRSGYTF.

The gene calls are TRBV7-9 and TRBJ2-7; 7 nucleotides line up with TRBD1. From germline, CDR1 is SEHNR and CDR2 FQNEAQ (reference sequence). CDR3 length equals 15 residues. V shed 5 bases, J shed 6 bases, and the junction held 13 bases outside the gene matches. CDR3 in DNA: TGTGCCAGCAGCCCTGGACAGGCCCCCAGGTCCGAGCAGTACTTC. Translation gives CASSPGQAPRSEQYF.

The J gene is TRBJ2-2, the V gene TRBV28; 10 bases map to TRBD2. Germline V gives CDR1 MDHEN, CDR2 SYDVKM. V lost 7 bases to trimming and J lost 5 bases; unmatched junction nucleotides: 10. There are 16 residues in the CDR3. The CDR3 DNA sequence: TGTGCCAGCACCGAGCATACTAGCGGGAAGACCGGGGAGCTGTTTTTT. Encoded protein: CASTEHTSGKTGELFF.

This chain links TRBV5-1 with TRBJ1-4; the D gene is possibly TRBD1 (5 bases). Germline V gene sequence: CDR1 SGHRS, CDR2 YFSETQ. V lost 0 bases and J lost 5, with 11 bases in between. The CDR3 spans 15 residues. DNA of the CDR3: TGCGCCAGCAGCTTGGAGGGAGGGGAGAATGAAAAACTGTTTTTT. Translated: CASSLEGGENEKLFF.

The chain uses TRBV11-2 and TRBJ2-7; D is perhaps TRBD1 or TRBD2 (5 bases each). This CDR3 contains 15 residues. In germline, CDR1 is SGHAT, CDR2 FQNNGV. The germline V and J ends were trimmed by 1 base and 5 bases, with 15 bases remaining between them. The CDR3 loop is CASSLVRDLHHEQYF. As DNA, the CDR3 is TGTGCCAGCAGCTTAGTCCGGGACCTACACCACGAGCAGTACTTC. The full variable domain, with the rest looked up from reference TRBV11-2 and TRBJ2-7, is EAGVAQSPRYKIIEKRQSVAFWCNPISGHATLYWYQQILGQGPKLLIQFQNNGVVDDSQLPKDRFSAERLKGVDSTLKIQPAKLEDSAVYLCASSLVRDLHHEQYFGPGTRLTVT.

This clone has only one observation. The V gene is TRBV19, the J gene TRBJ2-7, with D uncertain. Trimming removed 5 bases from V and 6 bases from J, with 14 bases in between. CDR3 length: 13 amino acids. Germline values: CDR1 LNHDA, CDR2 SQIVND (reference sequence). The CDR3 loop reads CASSGAGRGEQYF. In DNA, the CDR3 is TGTGCCAGTAGTGGAGCAGGCCGAGGCGAGCAGTACTTC.

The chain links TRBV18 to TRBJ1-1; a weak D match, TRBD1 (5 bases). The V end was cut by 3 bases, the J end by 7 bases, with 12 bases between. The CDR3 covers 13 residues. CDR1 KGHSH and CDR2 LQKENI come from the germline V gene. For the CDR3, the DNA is TGTGCCAGCTCACCGAGGGGCCCAGATGAAGCTTTCTTT. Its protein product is CASSPRGPDEAFF.

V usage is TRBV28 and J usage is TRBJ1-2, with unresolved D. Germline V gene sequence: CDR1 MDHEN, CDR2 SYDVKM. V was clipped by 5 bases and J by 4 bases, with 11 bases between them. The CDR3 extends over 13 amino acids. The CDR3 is CASSLRPIYGYTF. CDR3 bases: TGTGCCAGCAGTCTTCGACCGATCTATGGCTACACCTTC.

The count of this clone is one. CDR3: CATSARQGGREKLFF. The DNA for the CDR3 is TGTGCCACCAGCGCCCGACAGGGAGGAAGGGAAAAACTGTTTTTT. The V gene is TRBV15, the J gene TRBJ1-4; 7 bases match TRBD1. This CDR3 has 15 amino acids. In germline, CDR1 is LNHNV, CDR2 YYDKDF (reference sequence). V shed 5 bases and J 8 bases; nucleotides not matched to a gene: 11. Drawing the rest from reference TRBV15 and TRBJ1-4, the complete variable domain is DAMVIQNPRYQVTQFGKPVTLSCSQTLNHNVMYWYQQKSSQAPKLLFHYYDKDFNNEADTPDNFQSRRPNTSFCFLDIRSPGLGDTAMYLCATSARQGGREKLFFGSGTQLSVL.

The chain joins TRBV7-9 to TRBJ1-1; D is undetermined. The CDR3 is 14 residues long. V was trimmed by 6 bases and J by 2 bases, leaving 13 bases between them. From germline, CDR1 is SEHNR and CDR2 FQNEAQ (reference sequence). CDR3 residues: CASSMAIQNTEAFF. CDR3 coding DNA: TGTGCCAGCAGTATGGCTATCCAAAACACTGAAGCTTTCTTT.

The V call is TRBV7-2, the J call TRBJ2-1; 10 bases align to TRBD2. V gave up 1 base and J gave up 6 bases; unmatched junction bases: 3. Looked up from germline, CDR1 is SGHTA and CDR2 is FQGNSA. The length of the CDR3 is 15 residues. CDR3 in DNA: TGTGCCAGCAGCTTAGATAGCGGGAGGCTCAATGAGCAGTTCTTC. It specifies CASSLDSGRLNEQFF.

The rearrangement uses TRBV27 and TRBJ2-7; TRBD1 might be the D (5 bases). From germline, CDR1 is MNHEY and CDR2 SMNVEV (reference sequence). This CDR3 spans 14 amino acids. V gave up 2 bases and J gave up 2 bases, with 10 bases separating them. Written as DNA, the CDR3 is TGTGCCAGCAGTTTACAGGGTTACCCCTACGAGCAGTACTTC. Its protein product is CASSLQGYPYEQYF.

The CDR3 protein is CASSPEGQGKAGYF. CDR3 sequence (DNA): TGTGCCAGCAGCCCGGAGGGACAGGGAAAGGCGGGGTACTTC. The J gene is TRBJ2-7, the V gene TRBV7-2, with TRBD1 matching over 9 bases. Germline values: CDR1 SGHTA, CDR2 FQGNSA. The CDR3 contains 14 residues. Trimming at V came to 5 bases and at J to 12 bases, leaving 14 bases not matched to a gene.

The CDR3 DNA is TGCAGCGTTACTTTGACAGGGGGTTCGGGTCAGCCCCAGCATTTT. The encoded protein is CSVTLTGGSGQPQHF. The chain links TRBV29-1 to TRBJ1-5; 9 nucleotides align to TRBD1. V lost 5 bases, J lost 6 bases, and 11 bases stayed unmatched. CDR3 length equals 15 residues. Germline V gives CDR1 SQVTM, CDR2 ANQGSEA.

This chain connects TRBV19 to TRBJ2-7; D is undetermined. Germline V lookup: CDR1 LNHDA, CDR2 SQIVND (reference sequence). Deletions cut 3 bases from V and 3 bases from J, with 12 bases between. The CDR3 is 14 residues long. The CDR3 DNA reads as TGTGCCAGTAGTATGTCAGCTATAGACTACGAGCAGTACTTC. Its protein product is CASSMSAIDYEQYF. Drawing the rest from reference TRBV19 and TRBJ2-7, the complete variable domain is DGGITQSPKYLFRKEGQNVTLSCEQNLNHDAMYWYRQDPGQGLRLIYYSQIVNDFQKGDIAEGYSVSREKKESFPLTVTSAQKNPTAFYLCASSMSAIDYEQYFGPGTRLTVT.

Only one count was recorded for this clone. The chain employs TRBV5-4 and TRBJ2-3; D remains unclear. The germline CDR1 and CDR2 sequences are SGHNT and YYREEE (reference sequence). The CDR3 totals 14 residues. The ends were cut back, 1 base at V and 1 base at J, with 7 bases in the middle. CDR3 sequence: CASSLLLGTDTQYF. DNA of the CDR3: TGTGCCAGCAGCTTGCTGCTGGGCACAGATACGCAGTATTTT. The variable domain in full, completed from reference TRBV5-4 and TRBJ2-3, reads ETGVTQSPTHLIKTRGQQVTLRCSSQSGHNTVSWYQQALGQGPQFIFQYYREEENGRGNFPPRFSGLQFPNYSSELNVNALELDDSALYLCASSLLLGTDTQYFGPGTRLTVL.

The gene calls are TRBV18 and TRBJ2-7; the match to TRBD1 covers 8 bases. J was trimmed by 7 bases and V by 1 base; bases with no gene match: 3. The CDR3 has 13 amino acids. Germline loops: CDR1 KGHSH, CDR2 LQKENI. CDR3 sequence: CASSPLGQGEQYF. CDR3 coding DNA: TGTGCCAGCTCACCACTCGGACAGGGAGAGCAGTACTTC.

CDR3: CASSYAARRYEQYF. In DNA form, the CDR3 reads TGTGCCAGCAGTTACGCAGCGAGGCGCTACGAGCAGTACTTC. The chain recombines TRBV6-5 with TRBJ2-7; D not certain. Per the germline V gene, CDR1 is MNHEY and CDR2 is SVGAGI. The CDR3 spans 14 residues. Between the trimmed V and J ends, which lost 2 bases and 3 bases, there was a span of 11 bases.

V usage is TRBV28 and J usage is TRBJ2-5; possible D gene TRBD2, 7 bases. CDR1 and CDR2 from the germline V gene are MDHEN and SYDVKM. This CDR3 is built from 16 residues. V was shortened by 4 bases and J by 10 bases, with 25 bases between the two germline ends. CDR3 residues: CASSSHEGGGGRNQYF. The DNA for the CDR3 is TGTGCCAGCAGTTCCCACGAGGGGGGAGGGGGTCGTAACCAGTACTTC. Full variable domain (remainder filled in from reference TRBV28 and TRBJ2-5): DVKVTQSSRYLVKRTGEKVFLECVQDMDHENMFWYRQDPGLGLRLIYFSYDVKMKEKGDIPEGYSVSREKKERFSLILESASTNQTSMYLCASSSHEGGGGRNQYFGPGTRLLVL.

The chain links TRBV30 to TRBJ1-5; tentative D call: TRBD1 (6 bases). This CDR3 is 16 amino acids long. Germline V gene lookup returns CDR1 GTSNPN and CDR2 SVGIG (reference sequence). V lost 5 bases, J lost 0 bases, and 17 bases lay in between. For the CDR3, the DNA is TGTGCCTGGTTGGGGCAGGGGCATTCTAGCAATCAGCCCCAGCATTTT. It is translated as CAWLGQGHSSNQPQHF.

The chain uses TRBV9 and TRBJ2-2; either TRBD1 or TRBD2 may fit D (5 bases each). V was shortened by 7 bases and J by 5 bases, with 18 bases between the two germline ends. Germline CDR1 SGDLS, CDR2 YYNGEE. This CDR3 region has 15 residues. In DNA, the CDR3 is TGTGCCAGCCACTCTGGGACCCGGTTTACCGGGGAGCTGTTTTTT. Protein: CASHSGTRFTGELFF. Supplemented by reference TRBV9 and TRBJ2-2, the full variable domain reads DSGVTQTPKHLITATGQRVTLRCSPRSGDLSVYWYQQSLDQGLQFLIQYYNGEERAKGNILERFSAQQFPDLHSELNLSSLELGDSALYFCASHSGTRFTGELFFGEGSRLTVL.

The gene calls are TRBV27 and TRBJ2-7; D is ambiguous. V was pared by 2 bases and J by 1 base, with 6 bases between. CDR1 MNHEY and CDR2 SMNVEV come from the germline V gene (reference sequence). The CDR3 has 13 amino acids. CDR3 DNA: TGTGCCAGCAGTTTAGAGCAGTCCTACGAGCAGTACTTC. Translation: CASSLEQSYEQYF.